Shown below are 19 T cell receptor beta chains from a single sample sequenced in a study of blood T cell repertoires in COVID-19. Assay used: immunoSEQ multiplex PCR; TCRdb lists only in-frame clones, some missing. Of about 440,000 clones listed, around 88% are singletons. The source material was peripheral blood. These receptors originate from a woman aged 30 to 39 with acute or convalescent COVID-19.

Here the CDR3 reads CATSDYTGVSGNEQFF. CDR3 coding DNA: TGTGCCACCAGTGATTATACAGGGGTATCGGGCAATGAGCAGTTCTTC. The chain has TRBV24-1 and TRBJ2-1; 7 positions agree with TRBD1. Germline CDR1 KGHDR, CDR2 SFDVKD. The CDR3 totals 16 residues. With V trimmed by 2 bases and J by 6 bases, 9 bases remained unmatched.

In this sample, this clone turned up once. V is TRBV7-2 and J is TRBJ1-5; D gene uncertain. CDR1 and CDR2 from the germline V gene are SGHTA and FQGNSA. Trimming pared 1 base from V and 8 bases from J, leaving 9 bases between. This CDR3 contains 13 residues. In nucleotides, the CDR3 is TGTGCCAGCAGCTTAGGGTTGGTAGAGCCCCAGCATTTT. Its protein product is CASSLGLVEPQHF. The variable domain in full, completed from reference TRBV7-2 and TRBJ1-5, reads GAGVSQSPSNKVTEKGKDVELRCDPISGHTALYWYRQSLGQGLEFLIYFQGNSAPDKSGLPSDRFSAERTGGSVSTLTIQRTQQEDSAVYLCASSLGLVEPQHFGDGTRLSIL.

A note on this clone: At one boundary the junction diverges from the germline segment, which might be a read error. The chain combines TRBV6-1 with TRBJ1-4; perhaps TRBD1 as D (5 bases). The CDR3 sequence is 14 residues long. Germline loops: CDR1 MNHNS, CDR2 SASEGT. CDR3 loop: CASSEFPRDEQLFF. The CDR3 nucleotides read TGTGCCAGCAGTGAATTCCCCAGGGATGAACAACTGTTTTTT.

The chain couples TRBV4-1 to TRBJ2-7; D uncertain. This CDR3 has 15 residues. From germline, CDR1 is MGHRA and CDR2 YSYEKL. The V gene lost 1 base and the J gene lost 2 bases, with 12 bases spanning the gap. DNA of the CDR3: TGCGCCAGCAGCCAAGTTCTACGGGTCCCCTACGAGCAGTACTTC. Residues: CASSQVLRVPYEQYF.

The rearrangement joins TRBV19 to TRBJ2-2; D gene uncertain. The V and J ends lost 6 bases and 9 bases respectively, with 8 bases between them. Germline V CDR1 and CDR2: LNHDA, SQIVND (reference sequence). The CDR3 is 11 amino acids. This CDR3 is CASSKPRELFF. In DNA form, the CDR3 reads TGTGCCAGTAGCAAGCCGAGGGAGCTGTTTTTT.

The rearrangement joins TRBV6-2 or TRBV6-3 to TRBJ1-5; no clear D gene. The V gene lost 1 base and the J gene lost 7 bases, with 14 bases spanning the gap. The CDR3 runs 15 residues. Germline V CDR1 and CDR2: MNHEY, SVGEGT. CDR3 sequence reads: CASSYLGHAAQPQHF. The CDR3 DNA reads as TGTGCCAGCAGTTACTTGGGCCATGCAGCCCAGCCCCAGCATTTT.

V and J are TRBV28 and TRBJ2-7; 8 bases match TRBD1. With 8 bases clipped from V and 1 base from J, the junction kept 7 bases outside the gene matches. The CDR3 has 14 residues. CDR1 and CDR2 from the germline V gene are MDHEN and SYDVKM. The CDR3 DNA is TGTGCCAGCGTCAGGGGGCCCACATCCTACGAGCAGTACTTC. Translation gives CASVRGPTSYEQYF.

J is TRBJ2-3 and V is TRBV5-5; D is ambiguous. Germline values: CDR1 SGHKS, CDR2 YYEKEE (reference sequence). Between the trimmed V and J ends, which lost 0 bases and 0 bases, there was a span of 5 bases. The CDR3 is 14 amino acids. The CDR3 nucleotides read TGTGCCAGCAGCTTGGGCACTAGCACAGATACGCAGTATTTT. Protein product: CASSLGTSTDTQYF.

The chain carries TRBV12-3 or TRBV12-4 and TRBJ2-3, with 10 bases lining up with TRBD2. Trimming took 6 bases from V and 9 from J; bases not matched to a gene: 3. The length of the CDR3 is 12 residues. The CDR3 spells CASSPTSGTQYF. CDR3 DNA sequence: TGTGCCAGCAGCCCGACTAGCGGGACGCAGTATTTT.

V gene TRBV19 combines with J gene TRBJ1-1, with unresolved D. The germline V gene encodes CDR1 LNHDA and CDR2 SQIVND (reference sequence). The CDR3 extends over 13 amino acids. V gave up 5 bases and J gave up 2 bases, with 9 bases separating them. CDR3 loop: CASSWQSNTEAFF. DNA of the CDR3: TGTGCCAGTAGTTGGCAGTCAAACACTGAAGCTTTCTTT. The variable domain in full, with the rest retrieved from reference TRBV19 and TRBJ1-1, is DGGITQSPKYLFRKEGQNVTLSCEQNLNHDAMYWYRQDPGQGLRLIYYSQIVNDFQKGDIAEGYSVSREKKESFPLTVTSAQKNPTAFYLCASSWQSNTEAFFGQGTRLTVV.

The chain has TRBV7-3 and TRBJ2-1; 7 positions agree with TRBD2. This CDR3 has 13 amino acids. V trimming: 5 bases; J trimming: 6 bases; junction bases outside the gene matches: 4. From germline, CDR1 is SGHTA and CDR2 FQGTGA. This CDR3 is CASSLRGGNEQFF. CDR3 nucleotides: TGTGCCAGCAGCCTACGCGGGGGCAATGAGCAGTTCTTC.

This chain uses TRBV6-5 with TRBJ2-2; D unclear. The germline V gene has CDR1 MNHEY and CDR2 SVGAGI. Trimming cost V 6 bases and J 7 bases, with 12 bases left between them. CDR3 length: 13 amino acids. The CDR3, as DNA: TGTGCCAGCAGCCCCGGGTCGGGCGGGGAGCTGTTTTTT. Translated, it gives CASSPGSGGELFF.

The chain has TRBV18 and TRBJ1-5; maybe TRBD1 (6 bases). The CDR3 sequence is 15 residues long. Trimming shortened V by 3 bases and J by 7 bases, and 16 bases separated the two germline ends. Germline values: CDR1 KGHSH, CDR2 LQKENI. As DNA, the CDR3 is TGTGCCAGCTCACCTCAAGCAGGGGCCGGACAGCCCCAGCATTTT. Translated, it gives CASSPQAGAGQPQHF.

The chain employs TRBV30 and TRBJ2-2; 11 bases are a match to TRBD2. The CDR3 contains 15 residues. V lost 5 bases, J lost 3 bases, and 5 bases stayed unmatched. Germline values: CDR1 GTSNPN, CDR2 SVGIG (reference sequence). The CDR3 nucleotides read TGTGCCTGGCTACTAGCGGGGGCCCACACCGGGGAGCTGTTTTTT. It yields the protein CAWLLAGAHTGELFF.

The chain links TRBV7-9 to TRBJ2-3; tentatively, D is TRBD2 (6 bases). Looked up from germline, CDR1 is SEHNR and CDR2 is FQNEAQ (reference sequence). The CDR3 loop spans 15 amino acids. Trimming shortened V by 1 base and J by 1 base, and 9 bases separated the two germline ends. The CDR3 is CASSLVGGRTDTQYF. The CDR3 coding sequence is TGTGCCAGCAGCTTAGTCGGGGGACGCACAGATACGCAGTATTTT.

The chain couples TRBV5-1 to TRBJ1-1; 7 bases agree with TRBD1. Germline CDR1 is SGHRS and CDR2 is YFSETQ. J gave up 10 bases and V 0 bases, and 12 bases lay outside the gene matches. This CDR3 has 15 amino acids. The CDR3 region is CASSLGGVAQGIAFF. For the CDR3, the DNA is TGCGCCAGCAGCTTGGGAGGCGTGGCACAGGGGATAGCTTTCTTT.

The chain links TRBV11-2 to TRBJ2-1; 8 nucleotides agree with TRBD1. Trimming removed 3 bases from V and 7 bases from J; junction bases left unmatched: 5. The CDR3 is 14 amino acids. Looked up from germline, CDR1 is SGHAT and CDR2 is FQNNGV. The DNA of the CDR3 is TGTGCCAGCAGCTTTGGGACAGGTTTGAATGAGCAGTTCTTC. Protein: CASSFGTGLNEQFF.

The chain employs TRBV23-1 and TRBJ1-6; 10 positions match TRBD1. TRBV23-1 is an ORF, and what it does is uncertain. V lost 0 bases to trimming and J lost 2 bases; unmatched junction nucleotides: 4. The CDR3 loop spans 18 amino acids. CDR3: CASSQSGTGDTYNSPLHF. DNA of the CDR3: TGCGCCAGCAGTCAATCGGGGACAGGGGATACCTATAATTCACCCCTCCACTTT.

This chain uses TRBV5-1 with TRBJ2-1, with 9 bases identical to TRBD2. Germline V CDR1 and CDR2: SGHRS, YFSETQ. The CDR3 spans 15 residues. Trimming removed 6 bases from V and 10 bases from J; junction bases left unmatched: 14. The DNA for the CDR3 is TGCGCCAGCACCCAACCGGGACTAGCATCTCGGGAGCAGTTCTTC. Protein: CASTQPGLASREQFF.